This is a list of T cell receptor beta chains from one sample in a study of T cell responses to AZD1222 COVID-19 vaccine. The assay was immunoSEQ multiplex PCR, and TCRdb's table has in-frame clones only and misses some. The top ten clones hold roughly 2.7% of a sample with more than 50,000 clones, approximately 90% of them seen once. The sample consisted of peripheral blood, taken 28 days after the second AZD1222 dose. The receptors derive from an adult who received the AZD1222 COVID-19 vaccine. The CDR3 runs from the conserved cysteine through the conserved F or W. A D gene is named only where the DNA matches it firmly. Clone sizes are given selectively: once, few, many, or a class where the clone is expanded.

.	TRBV21-1	TRBJ2-2	.	TGTGCCAGCAGCAAAGACCAGACCATAAATGGGGAAAGTGACACCGGGGAGCTGTTTTTT	CASSKDQTINGESDTGELFF
.	TRBV9	TRBJ2-5	.	TGTGCCAGCAGCGTAGGACTCAATAGAGAGACCCAGTACTTC	CASSVGLNRETQYF
.	TRBV5-6	TRBJ1-2	.	TGTGCCAGCAGCCGTAGCCCTCGGGCTTCGAAATCGGGTGGCTACACCTTC	CASSRSPRASKSGGYTF
.	TRBV6-6	TRBJ2-5	TRBD2	TGTGCCAGCAGTTACCACGGGGGGGCCGAGACCCAGTACTTC	CASSYHGGAETQYF
.	TRBV18	TRBJ2-7	.	TGTGCCAGCTCAAGGGGGGGGCCCTACGAGCAGTACTTC	CASSRGGPYEQYF
.	TRBV7-3	TRBJ2-3	TRBD2	TGTGCCAGCAGCCCATCTAGCGGGAGCACAGATACGCAGTATTTT	CASSPSSGSTDTQYF
.	TRBV24-1	TRBJ2-7	.	TGTGCCACCAGTGATTTCGGGGGCCGCGAGCAGTACTTC	CATSDFGGREQYF
.	TRBV19	TRBJ2-5	TRBD2	TGTGCCAGTAGTTTAGCGGTGGGGGGGGAGACCCAGTACTTC	CASSLAVGGETQYF
.	TRBV30	TRBJ1-1	.	TGTGCCTGGAGTGTGTCGCACTCAAAACCTGAAGCTTTCTTT	CAWSVSHSKPEAFF
.	TRBV28	TRBJ2-7	.	TGTGCCAGCACCTTCCCCGGGACACCCTACGAGCAGTACTTC	CASTFPGTPYEQYF
.	TRBV12-3/TRBV12-4	TRBJ1-4	.	TGTGCCAGCACAGCCCGTAATGAAAAACTGTTTTTT	CASTARNEKLFF
.	TRBV12-3/TRBV12-4	TRBJ2-5	.	TGTGCCAGCAGTTTCGACTGGGAGAGGGGCCACTTC	CASSFDWERGHF
.	TRBV3-1/TRBV3-2	TRBJ2-5	.	TGTGCCAGCAGCCAAGACCCCGGCGGAGAGACCCAGTACTTC	CASSQDPGGETQYF
.	TRBV5-4	TRBJ2-5	.	TGTGCCAGCAGCTTGGAGGCAGGGGAAGAGACCCAGTACTTC	CASSLEAGEETQYF
.	TRBV2	TRBJ2-1	TRBD1	TGTGCCAGCAGTAATGACAGGGCAGCCTACAATGAGCAGTTCTTC	CASSNDRAAYNEQFF
.	TRBV7-6	TRBJ2-3	.	TGTGCCAGCAGCTTAGGGGCCCAGGTATTGGATACGCAGTATTTT	CASSLGAQVLDTQYF
few	TRBV10-1	TRBJ2-1	TRBD2	TGCGCCAGCAGTAAGGGACTAGTATCATCCGAGCAGTTCTTC	CASSKGLVSSEQFF
.	TRBV7-2	TRBJ2-3	.	TGTGCCAGCAGCTTATTTTCGGGGTCCGGGAAGAGCACAGATACGCAGTATTTT	CASSLFSGSGKSTDTQYF
.	TRBV5-4	TRBJ2-3	TRBD2	TGTGCCAGCAGCTCGGTCAGGACTAGCGGGCAAGATACGCAGTATTTT	CASSSVRTSGQDTQYF
.	TRBV6-6	TRBJ1-2	TRBD1	TGTGCCAGCAGTCCCCCGGGACAGGGTAACGGCTACACCTTC	CASSPPGQGNGYTF
.	TRBV30	TRBJ2-2	.	TGTGCCTGGAGGGGCCAGACTCGGGCCGGGGAGCTGTTTTTT	CAWRGQTRAGELFF
.	TRBV5-4	TRBJ2-2	TRBD2	TGTGCCAGCAGCTTGGCACTAGCGGGAGGGACCGGGGAGCTGTTTTTT	CASSLALAGGTGELFF
.	TRBV7-8	TRBJ2-6	.	TGTGCCAGCAGCTCCATCTCGAGCTCTGGGGCCAACGTCCTGACTTTC	CASSSISSSGANVLTF
.	TRBV28	TRBJ1-2	.	TGTGCCAGCAGTTTACTAACACTTAACTATGGCTACACCTTC	CASSLLTLNYGYTF
few	TRBV27	TRBJ1-5	.	TGTGCCAGCAGTGGGGCTGGGGCAGGTTACAATCAGCCCCAGCATTTT	CASSGAGAGYNQPQHF